Below, 21 T cell receptor beta chains from the same sample are listed, as sequenced in a study of T cells in localized non-small cell lung cancer. Sequencing used immunoSEQ multiplex PCR; TCRdb keeps in-frame clones, though not all of them. The table includes approximately 140,000 clones, roughly 90% detected once. This specimen consisted of peripheral blood, obtained before any cancer treatment. The receptors shown here come from a female donor aged 60 or older with stage I lung adenocarcinoma.

The V gene is TRBV28, the J gene TRBJ2-2; D gene uncertain. The ends were cut back, 4 bases at V and 6 bases at J, with 9 bases in the middle. Germline values: CDR1 MDHEN, CDR2 SYDVKM. The CDR3 contains 13 residues. The CDR3 loop reads CASSSVLPGELFF. Here the CDR3 DNA reads TGTGCCAGCAGTTCCGTTTTGCCCGGGGAGCTGTTTTTT.

The V gene is TRBV25-1, the J gene TRBJ2-7; D may be TRBD1 (7 bases). V was trimmed by 6 bases and J by 3 bases, leaving 12 bases between them. CDR1 is MGHDK, CDR2 SYGVNS, per germline. The length of the CDR3 is 13 residues. For the CDR3, the DNA is TGTGCCAGCAGGGAGGGACAGATCTACGAGCAGTACTTC. It translates to CASREGQIYEQYF.

CDR3 sequence: CASRPGGKEEKLFF. The CDR3 bases are TGTGCCAGTAGGCCAGGGGGCAAGGAAGAAAAACTGTTTTTT. The chain links TRBV19 to TRBJ1-4, with TRBD1 matching 8 bases. Trimming removed 6 bases from V and 8 bases from J; junction bases left unmatched: 8. This CDR3 is built from 14 residues. The germline CDR1 and CDR2 sequences are LNHDA and SQIVND (reference sequence).

The gene calls are TRBV7-2 and TRBJ1-5; the D is unclear. The CDR3 covers 12 residues. CDR1 SGHTA and CDR2 FQGNSA come from the germline V gene. The ends were cut back, 1 base at V and 5 bases at J, with 3 bases in the middle. CDR3 loop: CASSLDYQPQHF. CDR3 coding DNA: TGTGCCAGCAGCTTAGACTATCAGCCCCAGCATTTT.

The chain is built from TRBV19 and TRBJ2-4, with D perhaps TRBD2 (5 bases). The CDR3 contains 15 residues. Trimming removed 8 bases at V and 5 bases at J, with 19 bases between. Germline CDR1 LNHDA, CDR2 SQIVND (reference sequence). This CDR3 reads CASRSGQSGQNIQYF. DNA for the CDR3: TGTGCCAGTCGTTCGGGTCAGAGCGGACAAAACATTCAGTACTTC.

The chain links TRBV9 to TRBJ1-5; the D gene is possibly TRBD1 (5 bases). The CDR3 contains 14 residues. Germline CDR1 is SGDLS and CDR2 is YYNGEE. The ends were cut back, 4 bases at V and 5 bases at J, with 13 bases in the middle. The CDR3 reads CASSSRDGDQPQHF. As DNA, the CDR3 is TGTGCCAGCAGCTCCCGGGACGGAGATCAGCCCCAGCATTTT. The full variable domain, rest sourced from reference TRBV9 and TRBJ1-5, is DSGVTQTPKHLITATGQRVTLRCSPRSGDLSVYWYQQSLDQGLQFLIQYYNGEERAKGNILERFSAQQFPDLHSELNLSSLELGDSALYFCASSSRDGDQPQHFGDGTRLSIL.

DNA of the CDR3: TGTGCCAGCAGTCAGGGCGGGACAGAGGTTGAGACCCAGTACTTC. Amino acid sequence: CASSQGGTEVETQYF. The gene calls are TRBV11-3 and TRBJ2-5, with TRBD1 as a possible D gene (7 bases). The CDR3 totals 15 residues. CDR1 SGHNT and CDR2 YENEEA come from the germline V gene. V was cut by 6 bases and J by 5 bases, with 19 bases left in between.

V usage is TRBV19 and J usage is TRBJ2-3; 7 bases match TRBD2. The CDR3 totals 15 residues. The junction had 5 bases not matched to a gene; V was cut back by 5 bases and J by 0 bases. CDR1 and CDR2 (germline): LNHDA, SQIVND (reference sequence). CDR3 in amino acids: CASSSGSGSTDTQYF. In DNA form, the CDR3 reads TGTGCCAGTAGTTCCGGTAGCGGGAGCACAGATACGCAGTATTTT.

CDR3 sequence reads: CASSYSAQLTNTIYF. CDR3 bases: TGTGCCAGCAGTTACTCCGCACAGCTAACAAACACCATATATTTT. The rearrangement joins TRBV6-5 to TRBJ1-3; D ambiguous. CDR3 size: 15 residues. Germline V gene lookup returns CDR1 MNHEY and CDR2 SVGAGI. The V and J ends lost 0 bases and 6 bases respectively, with 12 bases between them.

This sequence joins TRBV28 and TRBJ2-1; D may be TRBD1 (7 bases). This CDR3 has 13 residues. CDR1 is MDHEN, CDR2 SYDVKM, per germline. V shed 8 bases and J shed 2 bases, with 10 bases lying between them. CDR3 sequence (DNA): TGTGCCAGCCAGGGGGGTCCCTACAATGAGCAGTTCTTC. This encodes CASQGGPYNEQFF.

CDR3 amino acids: CASSSRQGPETQYF. For the CDR3, the DNA is TGTGCCAGCAGCTCCAGACAGGGGCCGGAGACCCAGTACTTC. This chain joins TRBV5-4 and TRBJ2-5, with TRBD1 matching over 8 bases. The CDR3 loop spans 14 amino acids. The V gene end was trimmed by 3 bases and the J gene end by 5 bases; junction bases not matched to a gene: 6. Germline CDR1 and CDR2: SGHNT and YYREEE (reference sequence). The full variable domain, rest sourced from reference TRBV5-4 and TRBJ2-5, is ETGVTQSPTHLIKTRGQQVTLRCSSQSGHNTVSWYQQALGQGPQFIFQYYREEENGRGNFPPRFSGLQFPNYSSELNVNALELDDSALYLCASSSRQGPETQYFGPGTRLLVL.

The J gene is TRBJ2-2, the V gene TRBV27; 11 bases fit TRBD2. J was trimmed by 6 bases and V by 7 bases; bases with no gene match: 13. This CDR3 has 17 amino acids. Looked up from germline, CDR1 is MNHEY and CDR2 is SMNVEV (reference sequence). The CDR3 is CASTPGSGRVLAGELFF. CDR3 nucleotides: TGTGCCAGCACTCCCGGTAGCGGGAGGGTTTTGGCCGGGGAGCTGTTTTTT.

This sequence joins TRBV10-1 and TRBJ2-1; 9 bases agree with TRBD1. This CDR3 has 13 amino acids. CDR1 is WNHNN and CDR2 is SYGVQD in the germline V gene (reference sequence). V shed 6 bases, J shed 10 bases, and the junction held 7 bases outside the gene matches. DNA for the CDR3: TGCGCCAGCAGCCTGACAGGGGGATCGGAGCAGTTCTTC. Translation gives CASSLTGGSEQFF.

This chain connects TRBV4-1 to TRBJ1-6; D is unclear. Trimming removed 1 base at V and 6 bases at J, with 10 bases between. This CDR3 is 15 amino acids long. Germline V gene data show CDR1 as MGHRA and CDR2 as YSYEKL. This CDR3 is CASSQVSRGNSPLHF. The CDR3 DNA reads as TGCGCCAGCAGCCAAGTCTCCCGCGGTAATTCACCCCTCCACTTT.

This clone showed up just a few times. V and J are TRBV7-3 and TRBJ1-2; 7 bases line up with TRBD1. This CDR3 spans 13 amino acids. CDR1 is SGHTA, CDR2 FQGTGA, per germline. V shed 4 bases, J shed 4 bases, and the junction held 3 bases outside the gene matches. CDR3: CASSSTGAYGYTF. The DNA for the CDR3 is TGTGCCAGCAGCTCCACAGGGGCCTATGGCTACACCTTC.

This sequence joins TRBV28 and TRBJ2-5; 10 nucleotides match TRBD2. Germline CDR1 MDHEN, CDR2 SYDVKM. Trimming took 11 bases from V and 1 from J; bases not matched to a gene: 4. This CDR3 spans 13 amino acids. The CDR3 loop reads CAGRTSGQETQYF. CDR3 bases: TGTGCCGGACGGACTAGCGGCCAAGAGACCCAGTACTTC.

This clone was recorded only once. This chain uses TRBV7-9 with TRBJ2-3; 7 bases agree with TRBD2. Germline CDR1 SEHNR, CDR2 FQNEAQ (reference sequence). The CDR3 contains 15 residues. V trimming: 3 bases; J trimming: 1 base; junction bases outside the gene matches: 4. The CDR3 DNA is TGTGCCAGCAGCTTTCAGCTAGCGGGCACAGATACGCAGTATTTT. Translating it yields CASSFQLAGTDTQYF.

This clone was picked up one time. The chain has TRBV14 and TRBJ1-6; TRBD1 matches at 7 bases. The germline gives CDR1 SGHDN, CDR2 FVKESK. V lost 5 bases and J lost 10; bases outside the gene matches: 8. This CDR3 is built from 14 residues. CDR3 in amino acids: CASSYTGVVSPLHF. CDR3 sequence (DNA): TGTGCCAGCAGCTACACAGGGGTTGTCTCACCCCTCCACTTT.

The chain uses TRBV11-3 and TRBJ2-3; tentative D call: TRBD2 (5 bases). This CDR3 region has 14 residues. The germline V and J ends were trimmed by 0 bases and 5 bases, with 9 bases remaining between them. Germline assignment: CDR1 SGHNT and CDR2 YENEEA. The DNA of the CDR3 is TGTGCCAGCAGCTTAGATTCTCGGGGAGATACGCAGTATTTT. Its protein is CASSLDSRGDTQYF.

The rearrangement links TRBV11-2 to TRBJ2-7; D uncertain. The CDR3 is 14 amino acids. Germline loops: CDR1 SGHAT, CDR2 FQNNGV. V lost 5 bases and J lost 2, with 13 bases in between. Here the CDR3 reads CASSPGFRPYEQYF. CDR3 DNA: TGTGCCAGCAGCCCTGGCTTTCGGCCCTACGAGCAGTACTTC.

The chain links TRBV5-4 to TRBJ2-2; 12 bases agree with TRBD2. Losses at the gene ends were 5 bases for V and 3 bases for J; bases not matched to a gene: 5. The CDR3 is made up of 16 amino acids. Germline lookup yields CDR1 SGHNT and CDR2 YYREEE (reference sequence). The CDR3 loop is CASSPRLAGDTGELFF. The CDR3 nucleotides are TGTGCCAGCAGTCCGAGACTAGCGGGAGACACCGGGGAGCTGTTTTTT. The full variable domain, in which reference TRBV5-4 and TRBJ2-2 provide the parts outside the CDR3, is ETGVTQSPTHLIKTRGQQVTLRCSSQSGHNTVSWYQQALGQGPQFIFQYYREEENGRGNFPPRFSGLQFPNYSSELNVNALELDDSALYLCASSPRLAGDTGELFFGEGSRLTVL.